These 12 T cell receptor beta chains were all obtained from the same sample, sequenced in a study of cytomegalovirus exposure and HLA in healthy donors. The PCR employed 60 Vbeta primers together with 13 Jbeta primers. Assay: immunoSEQ multiplex PCR; the TCRdb copy retains only in-frame clones and omits some. The sample includes 35,000 to 50,000 clones. The specimen was PBMCs. These receptors came from a male donor in good health and CMV-seronegative.

J is TRBJ1-1 and V is TRBV7-6; 7 bases are a match to TRBD1. V lost 3 bases and J lost 3; bases outside the gene matches: 4. CDR3 length: 14 amino acids. Germline loops: CDR1 SGHVS, CDR2 FNYEAQ. Here the CDR3 reads CASSLRGQDTEAFF. CDR3 DNA: TGTGCCAGCAGCTTGAGGGGGCAGGACACTGAAGCTTTCTTT. The whole variable domain, filled in from reference TRBV7-6 and TRBJ1-1, reads GAGVSQSPRYKVTKRGQDVALRCDPISGHVSLYWYRQALGQGPEFLTYFNYEAQQDKSGLPNDRFSAERPEGSISTLTIQRTEQRDSAMYRCASSLRGQDTEAFFGQGTRLTVV.

The J gene is TRBJ2-4, the V gene TRBV28; D unresolved. This CDR3 contains 15 residues. V shed 4 bases and J shed 0 bases, with 10 bases lying between them. Germline V CDR1 and CDR2: MDHEN, SYDVKM. The CDR3 sequence: CASSSLREAKNIQYF. The CDR3, as DNA: TGTGCCAGCAGTTCCCTTCGAGAAGCCAAAAACATTCAGTACTTC.

The chain recombines TRBV11-2 with TRBJ1-1, with D tentatively TRBD1 (5 bases). The CDR3 runs to 13 residues. V dropped 2 bases and J dropped 2 bases, with 6 bases sitting between them. Germline CDR1 reads SGHAT; CDR2 reads FQNNGV. The CDR3 sequence: CASSLQGNTEAFF. DNA for the CDR3: TGTGCCAGCAGCTTACAGGGTAACACTGAAGCTTTCTTT.

The V gene is TRBV2, the J gene TRBJ2-5, with D possibly TRBD2 on 6 matching bases. The germline V gene has CDR1 SNHLY and CDR2 FYNNEI. With 8 bases removed from V and 2 bases from J, the gap between germline ends came to 9 bases. The CDR3 is 12 amino acids. Here the CDR3 reads CASSSEQETQYF. The DNA for the CDR3 is TGTGCCAGCTCTAGCGAGCAAGAGACCCAGTACTTC. The full variable domain, completed using reference TRBV2 and TRBJ2-5, is EPEVTQTPSHQVTQMGQEVILRCVPISNHLYFYWYRQILGQKVEFLVSFYNNEISEKSEIFDDQFSVERPDGSNFTLKIRSTKLEDSAMYFCASSSEQETQYFGPGTRLLVL.

The chain employs TRBV9 and TRBJ2-2, with 9 bases fitting TRBD2. With 0 bases clipped from V and 7 bases from J, the junction kept 13 bases outside the gene matches. Germline V gives CDR1 SGDLS, CDR2 YYNGEE. The CDR3 length is 18 residues. CDR3 loop: CASSVGASGTRLGGELFF. CDR3 coding DNA: TGTGCCAGCAGCGTAGGGGCTAGCGGGACTAGACTTGGCGGGGAGCTGTTTTTT.

The rearrangement joins TRBV6-1 to TRBJ1-5; 8 positions match TRBD1. Germline CDR1 reads MNHNS; CDR2 reads SASEGT. The CDR3 extends over 14 amino acids. The V segment lost 6 bases and the J segment 4 bases; nucleotides outside the gene matches: 5. This CDR3 reads CASSWGTGNQPQHF. DNA for the CDR3: TGTGCCAGCAGCTGGGGGACAGGTAATCAGCCCCAGCATTTT.

The chain carries TRBV5-4 and TRBJ1-1; D is perhaps TRBD1 (6 bases). Trimming cost V 1 base and J 3 bases, with 13 bases left between them. CDR1 SGHNT and CDR2 YYREEE come from the germline V gene (reference sequence). The CDR3 contains 15 residues. CDR3 sequence reads: CASSLRGAVDTEAFF. DNA for the CDR3: TGTGCCAGCAGCTTGCGGGGGGCGGTTGACACTGAAGCTTTCTTT.

The chain couples TRBV5-6 to TRBJ2-2; D unresolved. With 1 base removed from V and 1 base from J, the gap between germline ends came to 11 bases. This CDR3 region has 16 residues. Germline V lookup: CDR1 SGHDT, CDR2 YYEEEE. CDR3 nucleotides: TGTGCCAGCAGCTTGTTCCAAGCGTTGAACACCGGGGAGCTGTTTTTT. Translating gives CASSLFQALNTGELFF. The full variable domain, with the rest looked up from reference TRBV5-6 and TRBJ2-2, is DAGVTQSPTHLIKTRGQQVTLRCSPKSGHDTVSWYQQALGQGPQFIFQYYEEEERQRGNFPDRFSGHQFPNYSSELNVNALLLGDSALYLCASSLFQALNTGELFFGEGSRLTVL.

V is TRBV7-8 and J is TRBJ2-2; TRBD2 matches 13 bases. Per the germline V gene, CDR1 is SGHVS and CDR2 is FQNEAQ. CDR3 length equals 18 residues. The V and J ends lost 5 bases and 6 bases, in that order; junction bases with no gene match: 12. The CDR3 region has the DNA TGTGCCAGCAGCCGGCAACTAGCGGGAGGGTCCTGGCCCGGGGAGCTGTTTTTT. Its protein product is CASSRQLAGGSWPGELFF.

The chain links TRBV7-2 to TRBJ1-2; unclear D gene. Per the germline V gene, CDR1 is SGHTA and CDR2 is FQGNSA. The CDR3 runs 13 residues. Trimming stripped 3 bases from V and 2 bases from J, with 7 bases between. CDR3 protein: CASSLAGNYGYTF. CDR3 nucleotide sequence: TGTGCCAGCAGCTTGGCGGGGAACTATGGCTACACCTTC.

This chain connects TRBV12-5 to TRBJ2-3; D not certain. Germline assignment: CDR1 LGHNT and CDR2 FRNRAP. Trimming pared 7 bases from V and 2 bases from J, leaving 7 bases between. The CDR3 sequence is 12 residues long. As DNA, the CDR3 is TGTGCTAGTGCCAGGAACACAGATACGCAGTATTTT. Protein: CASARNTDTQYF. Full variable domain (remainder filled in from reference TRBV12-5 and TRBJ2-3): DARVTQTPRHKVTEMGQEVTMRCQPILGHNTVFWYRQTMMQGLELLAYFRNRAPLDDSGMPKDRFSAEMPDATLATLKIQPSEPRDSAVYFCASARNTDTQYFGPGTRLTVL.

The chain joins TRBV19 to TRBJ1-2, with 8 bases matching TRBD1. The length of the CDR3 is 13 residues. CDR1 and CDR2 from the germline V gene are LNHDA and SQIVND (reference sequence). Losses at the gene ends were 1 base for V and 7 bases for J; bases not matched to a gene: 2. Here the CDR3 DNA reads TGTGCCAGTAGTATAGGCAGGGGGCTTGGCTACACCTTC. Protein: CASSIGRGLGYTF.